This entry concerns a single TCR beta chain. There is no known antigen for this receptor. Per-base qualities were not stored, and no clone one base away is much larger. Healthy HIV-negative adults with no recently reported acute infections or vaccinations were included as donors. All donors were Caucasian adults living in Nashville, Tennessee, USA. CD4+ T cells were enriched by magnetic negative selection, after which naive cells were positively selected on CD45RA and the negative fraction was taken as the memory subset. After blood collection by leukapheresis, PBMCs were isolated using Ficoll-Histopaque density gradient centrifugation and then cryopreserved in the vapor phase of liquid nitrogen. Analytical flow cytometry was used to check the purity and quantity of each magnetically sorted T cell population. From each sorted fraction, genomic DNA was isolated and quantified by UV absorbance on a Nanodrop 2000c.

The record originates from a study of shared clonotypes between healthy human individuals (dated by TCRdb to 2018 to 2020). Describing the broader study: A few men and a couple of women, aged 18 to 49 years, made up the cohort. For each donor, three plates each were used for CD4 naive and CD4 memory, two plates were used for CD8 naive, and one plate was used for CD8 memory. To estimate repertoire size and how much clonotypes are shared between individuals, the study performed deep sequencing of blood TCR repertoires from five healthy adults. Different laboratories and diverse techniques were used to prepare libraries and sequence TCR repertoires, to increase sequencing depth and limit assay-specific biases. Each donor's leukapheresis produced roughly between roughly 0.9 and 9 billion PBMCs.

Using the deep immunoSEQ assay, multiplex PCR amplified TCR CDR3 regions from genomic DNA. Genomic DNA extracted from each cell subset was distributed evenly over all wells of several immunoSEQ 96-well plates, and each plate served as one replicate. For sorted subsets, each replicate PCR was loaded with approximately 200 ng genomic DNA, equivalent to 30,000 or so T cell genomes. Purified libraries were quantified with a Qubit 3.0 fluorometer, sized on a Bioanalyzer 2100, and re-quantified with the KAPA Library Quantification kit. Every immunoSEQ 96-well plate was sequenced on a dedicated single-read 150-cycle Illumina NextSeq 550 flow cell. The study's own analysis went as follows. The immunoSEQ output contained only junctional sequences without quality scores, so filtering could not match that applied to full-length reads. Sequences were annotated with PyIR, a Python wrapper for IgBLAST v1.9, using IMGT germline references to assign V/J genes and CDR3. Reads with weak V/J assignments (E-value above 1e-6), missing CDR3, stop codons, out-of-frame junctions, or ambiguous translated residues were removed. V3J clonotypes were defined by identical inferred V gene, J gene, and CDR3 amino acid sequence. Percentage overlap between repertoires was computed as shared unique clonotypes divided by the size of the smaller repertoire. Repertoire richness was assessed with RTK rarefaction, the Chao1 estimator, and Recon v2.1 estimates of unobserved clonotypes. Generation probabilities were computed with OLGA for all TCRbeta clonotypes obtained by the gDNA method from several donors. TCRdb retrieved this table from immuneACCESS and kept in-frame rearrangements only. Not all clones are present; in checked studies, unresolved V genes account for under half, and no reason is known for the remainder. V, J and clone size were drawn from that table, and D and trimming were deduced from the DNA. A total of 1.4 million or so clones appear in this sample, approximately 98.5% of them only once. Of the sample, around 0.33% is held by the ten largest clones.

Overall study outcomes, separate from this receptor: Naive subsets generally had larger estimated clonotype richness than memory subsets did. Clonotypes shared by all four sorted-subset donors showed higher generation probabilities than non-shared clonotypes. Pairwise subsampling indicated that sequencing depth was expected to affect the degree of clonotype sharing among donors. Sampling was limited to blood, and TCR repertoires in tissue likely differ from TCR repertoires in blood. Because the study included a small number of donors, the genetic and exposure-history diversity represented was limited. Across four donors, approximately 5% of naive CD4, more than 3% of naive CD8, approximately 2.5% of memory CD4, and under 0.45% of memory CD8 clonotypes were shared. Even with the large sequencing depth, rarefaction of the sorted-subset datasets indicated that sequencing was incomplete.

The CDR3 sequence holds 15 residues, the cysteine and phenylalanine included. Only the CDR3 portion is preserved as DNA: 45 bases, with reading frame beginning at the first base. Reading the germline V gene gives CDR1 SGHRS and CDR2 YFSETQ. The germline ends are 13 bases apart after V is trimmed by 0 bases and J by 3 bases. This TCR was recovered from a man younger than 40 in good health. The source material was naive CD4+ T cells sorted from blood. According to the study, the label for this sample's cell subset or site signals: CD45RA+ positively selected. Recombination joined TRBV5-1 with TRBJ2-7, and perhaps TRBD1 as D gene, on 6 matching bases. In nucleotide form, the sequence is TGCGCCAGCAGCTTGGGCCCGACAGGTATCTACGAGCAGTACTTC. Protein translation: CASSLGPTGIYEQYF.